This T cell receptor beta chain was found in a study of T cell responses to AZD1222 COVID-19 vaccine (dated by TCRdb to the early 2020s). The study in broad terms: Because spike-specific TCR depth and breadth did not differ between the two schedules, AZD1222 recipients who got a second dose at roughly 4 weeks were pooled with those who got a second dose at roughly 12 weeks. A total of approximately 230 trial participants underwent TCR sequencing, of whom about 210 received two doses of AZD1222 and roughly 25 received two doses of the MenACWY control vaccine. Enrollment into the trials was organized by age into subgroups of 18-55, 56-69 and 70-plus years, and those subgroups contained approximately 150, 30 and 60 TCR-sequenced participants, respectively. Findings and caveats that apply to the study as a whole: Spike-specific TCR breadth and depth rose significantly after two AZD1222 doses compared with day 0 and with MenACWY recipients. Participants were mostly white British and included more females than males, and it was suggested by the authors that clonal diversity may have been underestimated. Nearly half of unique spike-specific TCRs reportedly recognized epitopes outside regions mutated in the B.1.351 and B.1.1.7 variants. Because no samples from the day 14 peak response were available, repertoires could be characterized only after the peak T cell response. The whole spike protein was spanned by vaccine-associated CD4 TCRs, and dominant responses were seen in regions 160-218 and 743-854. Conclusions about previously exposed vaccinees are limited because only a handful of AZD1222 recipients were SARS-CoV-2 seropositive at baseline. In the small 56-69-year group, the increase in depth fell short of significance, most likely because of low power.

Taken with the paper, the label for time point translates to: baseline before first vaccination. Samples from vaccinated people were obtained from the UK trials COV001 and COV002, which included a single-blind randomized controlled phase 2/3 trial of AZD1222 (ChAdOx1 nCoV-19) in healthy adults. For TCRbeta chain sequencing, PBMC samples were collected from trial participants at day 0 and at day 28 after the second dose. The CDR3 regions of human TCRbeta chains were analyzed by immunosequencing. For the original study's pipeline: Repertoire TCRs were checked for matches against a reference library of SARS-CoV-2-specific TCRs that had been generated using the MIRA antigen-specificity platform. Breadth was defined as the fraction of unique TCRs that were SARS-CoV-2-associated, and depth was defined as the fraction of total T cells that were SARS-CoV-2-associated. Each spike-specific TCR was assigned to its reactive spike region and to a CD4 or CD8 class using the MIRA data. Log10-transformed breadth and depth values were compared by one-way ANOVA with Sidak's multiple comparisons tests. TCRdb's version of the immuneACCESS table is confined to in-frame rearrangements and falls short of the full clone set. An unresolved V gene accounts for under half of the shortfall where checked; the remainder is of unknown origin. Clone size and the V and J calls come from that table; the DNA yielded D and trimming. In this sample the table shows more than 100,000 clones, about 90% of which occur a single time. Around 15% of the sample is held by the ten biggest clonotypes.

The trim is 1 base for V and 0 bases for J, with a gap of 4 bases between the germline ends. Sequences LGHDT (CDR1) and YNNKEL (CDR2) are obtained from the germline V gene (reference sequence). The CDR3 measures 14 amino acids from cysteine to phenylalanine. The DNA shown is the 42-base CDR3, in frame from base 1. In regard to this clone: This clone's antigen is unknown. No base quality information exists; no much larger clone differs at one position.

The source is an adult in good health. The V gene is TRBV3-1 (or the pseudogene TRBV3-2) and the J gene is TRBJ1-3, with no reliable assignment of the D segment. The sequencing used peripheral blood, collected on day 0 of AZD1222 vaccination. At the DNA level, the sequence is TGTGCCAGCAGCCAAGGTTCCTCTGGAAACACCATATATTTT. The translation is CASSQGSSGNTIYF.